One T cell receptor (beta chain) is described in this entry. Its antigen is undetermined. This sample includes further DNA sequences coding for the same CDR3. This table comes from immunoSEQ multiplex PCR, and its TCRdb copy is limited to in-frame clones, with some not included. The sample consists of 2 million to 3 million clones, 93% of them appearing once. Each donor was a Caucasian adult residing in Nashville, Tennessee. The data are from a study of shared clonotypes between healthy human individuals. The CDR3 is made up of 15 amino acids. Germline V gene sequence: CDR1 MGHRA, CDR2 YSYEKL. V dropped 0 bases and J dropped 8 bases, with 13 bases sitting between them. Study outcomes and limitations: Naive subsets usually exceeded memory subsets in estimated richness. Across a handful of donors, naive CD4 shared around 5.3%, naive CD8 over 3%, memory CD4 more than 2%, memory CD8 about 0.4%.

Source material: naive CD4+ T cells from PBMCs. Specified subset: CD45RA+ positively selected. The clonotype comes from a man in his late teens or twenties in good health. Some clones in this sample may be carry-over from other donors' samples. The chain employs TRBV4-1 and TRBJ1-4; no definite D call. The CDR3 nucleotides read TGCGCCAGCAGCCAAGATCGGGTCCGCGGGGAAAAACTGTTTTTT. It yields the protein CASSQDRVRGEKLFF.